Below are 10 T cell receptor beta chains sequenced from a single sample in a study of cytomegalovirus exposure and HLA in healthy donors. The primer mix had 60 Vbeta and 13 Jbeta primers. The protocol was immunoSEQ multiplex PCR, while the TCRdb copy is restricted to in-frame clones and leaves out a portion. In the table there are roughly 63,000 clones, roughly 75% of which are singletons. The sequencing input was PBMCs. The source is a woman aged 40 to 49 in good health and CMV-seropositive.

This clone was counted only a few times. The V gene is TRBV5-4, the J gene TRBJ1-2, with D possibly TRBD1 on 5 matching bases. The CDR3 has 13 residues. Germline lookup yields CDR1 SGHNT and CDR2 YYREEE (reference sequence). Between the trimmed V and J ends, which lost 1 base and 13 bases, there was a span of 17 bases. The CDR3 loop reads CASSLSAGGGCTF. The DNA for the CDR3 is TGTGCCAGCAGCTTGTCGGCCGGGGGGGGATGCACCTTC.

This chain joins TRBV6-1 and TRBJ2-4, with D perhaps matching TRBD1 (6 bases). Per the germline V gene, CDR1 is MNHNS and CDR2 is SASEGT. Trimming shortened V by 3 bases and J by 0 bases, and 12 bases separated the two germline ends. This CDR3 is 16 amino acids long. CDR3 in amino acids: CASSDGTGLAKNIQYF. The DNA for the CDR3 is TGTGCCAGCAGTGACGGAACAGGGCTAGCCAAAAACATTCAGTACTTC.

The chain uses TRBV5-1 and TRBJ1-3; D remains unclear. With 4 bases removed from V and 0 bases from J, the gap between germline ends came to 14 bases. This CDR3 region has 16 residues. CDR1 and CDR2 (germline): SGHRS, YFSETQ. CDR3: CASSPNTGSSGNTIYF. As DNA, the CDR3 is TGCGCCAGCAGCCCAAATACCGGGAGCTCTGGAAACACCATATATTTT.

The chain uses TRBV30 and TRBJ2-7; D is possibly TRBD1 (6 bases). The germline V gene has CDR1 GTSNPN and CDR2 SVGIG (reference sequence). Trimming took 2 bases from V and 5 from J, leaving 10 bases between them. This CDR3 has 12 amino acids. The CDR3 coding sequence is TGTGCCTGGAGTTCCGCAGGGGACGAGCAGTACTTC. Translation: CAWSSAGDEQYF.

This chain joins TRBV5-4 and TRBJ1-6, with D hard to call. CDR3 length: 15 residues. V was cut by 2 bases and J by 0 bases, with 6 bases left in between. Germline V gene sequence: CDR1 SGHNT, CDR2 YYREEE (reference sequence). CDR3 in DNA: TGTGCCAGCAGCTTAGGGAGCTCCTATAATTCACCCCTCCACTTT. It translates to CASSLGSSYNSPLHF. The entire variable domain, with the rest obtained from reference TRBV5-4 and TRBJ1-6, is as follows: ETGVTQSPTHLIKTRGQQVTLRCSSQSGHNTVSWYQQALGQGPQFIFQYYREEENGRGNFPPRFSGLQFPNYSSELNVNALELDDSALYLCASSLGSSYNSPLHFGNGTRLTVT.

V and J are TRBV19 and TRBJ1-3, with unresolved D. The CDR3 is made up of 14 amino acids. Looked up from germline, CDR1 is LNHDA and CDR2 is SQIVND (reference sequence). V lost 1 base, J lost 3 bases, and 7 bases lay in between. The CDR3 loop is CASSIVPVGNTIYF. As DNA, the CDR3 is TGTGCCAGTAGTATAGTTCCGGTTGGAAACACCATATATTTT.

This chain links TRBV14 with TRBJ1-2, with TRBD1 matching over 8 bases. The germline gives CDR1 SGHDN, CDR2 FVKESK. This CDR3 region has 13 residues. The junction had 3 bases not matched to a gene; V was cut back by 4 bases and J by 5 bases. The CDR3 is CASSRTGLYGYTF. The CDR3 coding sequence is TGTGCCAGCAGCCGGACAGGGTTATATGGCTACACCTTC.

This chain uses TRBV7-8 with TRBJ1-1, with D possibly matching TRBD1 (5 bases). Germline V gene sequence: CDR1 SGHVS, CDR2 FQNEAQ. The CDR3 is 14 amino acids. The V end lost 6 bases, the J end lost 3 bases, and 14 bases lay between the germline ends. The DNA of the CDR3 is TGTGCCAGCAGTTATCAGGGCGGCGACACTGAAGCTTTCTTT. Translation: CASSYQGGDTEAFF.

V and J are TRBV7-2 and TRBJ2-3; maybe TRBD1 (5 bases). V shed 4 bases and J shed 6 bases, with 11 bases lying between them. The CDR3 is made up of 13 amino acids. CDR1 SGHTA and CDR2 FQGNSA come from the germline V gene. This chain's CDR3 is CASSYAGKDTQYF. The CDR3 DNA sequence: TGTGCCAGCAGCTACGCAGGGAAGGATACGCAGTATTTT.

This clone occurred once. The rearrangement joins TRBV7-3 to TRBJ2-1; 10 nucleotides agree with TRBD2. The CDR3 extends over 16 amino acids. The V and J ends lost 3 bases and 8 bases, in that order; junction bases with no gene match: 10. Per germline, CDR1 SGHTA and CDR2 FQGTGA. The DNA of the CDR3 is TGTGCCAGCAGCTTTGGATCCAGCGGGGGGGCCGATGAGCAGTTCTTC. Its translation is CASSFGSSGGADEQFF. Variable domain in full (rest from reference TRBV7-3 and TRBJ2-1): GAGVSQTPSNKVTEKGKYVELRCDPISGHTALYWYRQSLGQGPEFLIYFQGTGAADDSGLPNDRFFAVRPEGSVSTLKIQRTERGDSAVYLCASSFGSSGGADEQFFGPGTRLTVL.